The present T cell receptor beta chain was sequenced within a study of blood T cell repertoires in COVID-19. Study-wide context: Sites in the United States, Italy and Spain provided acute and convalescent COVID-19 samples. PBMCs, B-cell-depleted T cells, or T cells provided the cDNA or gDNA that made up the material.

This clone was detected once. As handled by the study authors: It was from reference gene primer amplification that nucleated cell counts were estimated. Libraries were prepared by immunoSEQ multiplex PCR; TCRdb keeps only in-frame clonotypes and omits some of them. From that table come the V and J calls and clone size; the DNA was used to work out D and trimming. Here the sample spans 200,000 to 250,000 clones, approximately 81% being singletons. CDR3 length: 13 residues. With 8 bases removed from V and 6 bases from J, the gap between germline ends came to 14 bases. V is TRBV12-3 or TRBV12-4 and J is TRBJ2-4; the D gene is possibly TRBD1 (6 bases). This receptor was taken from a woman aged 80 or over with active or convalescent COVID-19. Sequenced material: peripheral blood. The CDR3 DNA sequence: TGTGCCAGCTCAGGGGATTTCGGAAACATTCAGTACTTC. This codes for CASSGDFGNIQYF.